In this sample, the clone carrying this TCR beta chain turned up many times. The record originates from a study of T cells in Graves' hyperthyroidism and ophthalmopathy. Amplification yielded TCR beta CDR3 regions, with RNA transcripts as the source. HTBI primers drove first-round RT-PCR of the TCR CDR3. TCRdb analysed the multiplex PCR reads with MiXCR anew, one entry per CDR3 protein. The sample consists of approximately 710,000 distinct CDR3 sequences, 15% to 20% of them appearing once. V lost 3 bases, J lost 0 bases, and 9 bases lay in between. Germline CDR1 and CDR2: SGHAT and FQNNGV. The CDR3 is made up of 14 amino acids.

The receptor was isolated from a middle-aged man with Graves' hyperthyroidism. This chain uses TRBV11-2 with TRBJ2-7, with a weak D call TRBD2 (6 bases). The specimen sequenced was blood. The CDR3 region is CASSFLTSSYEQYF. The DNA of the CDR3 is TGTGCCAGCAGCTTCCTGACTAGCTCCTACGAGCAGTACTTC.